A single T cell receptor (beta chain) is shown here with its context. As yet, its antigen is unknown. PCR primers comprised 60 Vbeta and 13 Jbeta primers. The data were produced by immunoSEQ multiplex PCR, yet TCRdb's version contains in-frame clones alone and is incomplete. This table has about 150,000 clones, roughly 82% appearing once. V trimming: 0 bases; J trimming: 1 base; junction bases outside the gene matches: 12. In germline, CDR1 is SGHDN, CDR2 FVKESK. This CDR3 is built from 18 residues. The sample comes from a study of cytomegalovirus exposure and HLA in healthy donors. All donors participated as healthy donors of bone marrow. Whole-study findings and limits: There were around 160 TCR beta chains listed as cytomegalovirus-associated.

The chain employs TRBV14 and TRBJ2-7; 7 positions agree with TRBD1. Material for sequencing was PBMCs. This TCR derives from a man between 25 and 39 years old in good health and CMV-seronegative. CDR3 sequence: CASSQETDRATPSYEQYF. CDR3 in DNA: TGTGCCAGCAGCCAAGAGACCGACAGGGCCACCCCATCCTACGAGCAGTACTTC.